What follows describes a single T cell receptor (beta chain). The CDR3 spans 13 residues. Trimming left V 7 bases short and J 2 bases short, with 11 bases between. Germline V gene sequence: CDR1 SGHTA, CDR2 FQGNSA. Assay used: immunoSEQ multiplex PCR; TCRdb lists only in-frame clones, some missing. Found here are 25,000 to 35,000 clones, 70% to 85% of them singletons; the top ten hold 7.5%. The entry originates in a study of radiotherapy plus CTLA-4 blockade in lung cancer. Sequenced material: peripheral blood, taken from a patient treated with radiotherapy plus ipilimumab. This sequence originates from a human donor with non-small cell lung cancer who had stable disease on radiotherapy plus ipilimumab. The chain joins TRBV7-2 to TRBJ1-2; D is unclear. CDR3 protein: CASKDVGNYGYTF. The CDR3 region has the DNA TGTGCCAGCAAGGATGTAGGGAACTATGGCTACACCTTC. Based on the CDR3 plus reference TRBV7-2 and TRBJ1-2, the full variable domain is GAGVSQSPSNKVTEKGKDVELRCDPISGHTALYWYRQSLGQGLEFLIYFQGNSAPDKSGLPSDRFSAERTGGSVSTLTIQRTQQEDSAVYLCASKDVGNYGYTFGSGTRLTVV.